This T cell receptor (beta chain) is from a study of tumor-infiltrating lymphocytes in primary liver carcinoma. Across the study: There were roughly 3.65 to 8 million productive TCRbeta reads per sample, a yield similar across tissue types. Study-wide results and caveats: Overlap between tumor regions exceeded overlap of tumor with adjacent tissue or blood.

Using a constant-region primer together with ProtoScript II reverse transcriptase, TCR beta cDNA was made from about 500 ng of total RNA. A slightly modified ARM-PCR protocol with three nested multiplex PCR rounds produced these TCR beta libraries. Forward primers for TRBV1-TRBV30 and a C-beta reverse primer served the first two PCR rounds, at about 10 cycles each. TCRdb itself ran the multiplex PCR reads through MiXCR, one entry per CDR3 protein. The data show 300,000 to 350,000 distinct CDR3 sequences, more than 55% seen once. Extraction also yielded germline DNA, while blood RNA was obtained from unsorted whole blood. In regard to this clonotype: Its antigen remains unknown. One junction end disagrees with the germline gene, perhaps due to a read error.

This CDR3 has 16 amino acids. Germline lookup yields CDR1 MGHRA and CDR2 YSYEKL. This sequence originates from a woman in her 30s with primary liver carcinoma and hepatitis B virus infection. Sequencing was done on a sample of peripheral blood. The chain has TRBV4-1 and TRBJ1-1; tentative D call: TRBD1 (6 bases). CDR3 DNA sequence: TGCGCCAGCAGCCAAGCTCCGGGCCACAGGGACACTGAAGCTTCCTTT. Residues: CASSQAPGHRDTEASF.